These 13 T cell receptor beta chains originate from one sample sequenced in a study of cytomegalovirus exposure and HLA in healthy donors. PCR involved 60 Vbeta and 13 Jbeta primers. Assay used: immunoSEQ multiplex PCR; TCRdb lists only in-frame clones, some missing. The sample records 140,000 to 150,000 clones, about 70% being singletons. The sequenced material came from PBMCs. The receptors were gathered from a woman in her sixties in good health and CMV-seropositive.

Note on this clone: Other DNA sequences in the same sample also yield this CDR3. The chain employs TRBV6-5 and TRBJ1-1; a possible D gene is TRBD1 (6 bases). The CDR3 has 12 residues. Germline V lookup: CDR1 MNHEY, CDR2 SVGAGI. Trimming took 6 bases from V and 1 from J, leaving 6 bases between them. The CDR3 reads CASRQGNTEAFF. The CDR3 nucleotides are TGTGCCAGCAGACAGGGGAACACTGAAGCTTTCTTT.

The chain combines TRBV29-1 with TRBJ1-1; TRBD1 agrees at 8 bases. Germline V gives CDR1 SQVTM, CDR2 ANQGSEA. The CDR3 runs 11 residues. V lost 3 bases to trimming and J lost 8 bases; unmatched junction nucleotides: 2. The CDR3 coding sequence is TGCAGCGTTGATGGGACAGGAGAAGCTTTCTTT. Translating gives CSVDGTGEAFF.

This clone was counted a few times. This sequence joins TRBV10-3 and TRBJ1-3; TRBD1 is a possible D gene (5 bases). The CDR3 totals 14 residues. Trimming took 7 bases from V and 4 from J, leaving 14 bases between them. The V gene's germline CDR1 is ENHRY and CDR2 SYGVKD. The CDR3 DNA reads TGTGCCATCACCGGACAAGCCCCAGGAAACACCATATATTTT. Translating it yields CAITGQAPGNTIYF.

This rearrangement joins TRBV28 to TRBJ1-5; TRBD1 is a possible D gene (6 bases). Germline V gene data show CDR1 as MDHEN and CDR2 as SYDVKM. Trimming stripped 7 bases from V and 5 bases from J, with 15 bases between. This CDR3 is built from 14 residues. The CDR3 here is CASMLGQPYQPQHF. The CDR3 DNA follows: TGTGCCAGCATGCTTGGACAGCCTTATCAGCCCCAGCATTTT.

The chain recombines TRBV5-8 with TRBJ1-1; 7 positions agree with TRBD1. The germline gives CDR1 SGHTS, CDR2 YDEGEE. The V gene end was trimmed by 4 bases and the J gene end by 5 bases; junction bases not matched to a gene: 5. The CDR3 runs to 13 residues. CDR3 sequence (DNA): TGTGCCAGCAGCAGTGACAGGGTTACTGAAGCTTTCTTT. It codes for CASSSDRVTEAFF.

The CDR3 DNA sequence: TGTGCCTGGAGTGAGCACTACTACGATGGCTACACCTTC. It yields the protein CAWSEHYYDGYTF. The chain joins TRBV30 to TRBJ1-2, with D uncertain. With 1 base removed from V and 6 bases from J, the gap between germline ends came to 12 bases. Germline V gives CDR1 GTSNPN, CDR2 SVGIG (reference sequence). The CDR3 length is 13 residues.

V and J are TRBV28 and TRBJ2-1; 10 positions agree with TRBD2. The length of the CDR3 is 14 residues. The V gene's germline CDR1 is MDHEN and CDR2 SYDVKM. Losses at the gene ends were 9 bases for V and 6 bases for J; bases not matched to a gene: 8. The CDR3 DNA is TGTGCCAGTTGCCCAGGACTAGCGGCCAATGAGCAGTTCTTC. This codes for CASCPGLAANEQFF.

J is TRBJ2-7 and V is TRBV28, with 12 nucleotides matching TRBD2. Losses at the gene ends were 3 bases for V and 4 bases for J; bases not matched to a gene: 1. The germline V gene encodes CDR1 MDHEN and CDR2 SYDVKM. The CDR3 has 14 residues. The CDR3 sequence is CASSLTSGSYEQYF. In DNA form, the CDR3 reads TGTGCCAGCAGTTTGACTAGCGGGAGTTACGAGCAGTACTTC.

The CDR3: CASRLLAGGVYNEQFF. CDR3 in DNA: TGTGCCAGCAGGTTACTAGCGGGAGGTGTCTACAATGAGCAGTTCTTC. The chain couples TRBV6-6 to TRBJ2-1, with TRBD2 identical over 12 bases. Germline trimming cut 6 bases from V and 3 bases from J; bases unmatched to any gene: 6. The germline CDR1 and CDR2 sequences are MNHNY and SVGAGI (reference sequence). The CDR3 covers 16 residues.

The V gene is TRBV7-9, the J gene TRBJ1-1; the D gene is possibly TRBD1 (5 bases). V was pared by 5 bases and J by 0 bases, with 13 bases between. Germline assignment: CDR1 SEHNR and CDR2 FQNEAQ (reference sequence). The CDR3 length is 15 residues. In nucleotides, the CDR3 is TGTGCCAGCAGCCCTGGTGGCAGGGTGAACACTGAAGCTTTCTTT. This codes for CASSPGGRVNTEAFF.

Only a few counts were recorded for this clone. V gene TRBV19 combines with J gene TRBJ2-7, with 9 bases identical to TRBD2. There are 17 residues in the CDR3. With V trimmed by 1 base and J by 3 bases, 10 bases remained unmatched. CDR1 LNHDA and CDR2 SQIVND come from the germline V gene (reference sequence). DNA for the CDR3: TGTGCCAGTAGTATAGCGTCTTCTGAGACTAGCGGCTACGAGCAGTACTTC. Translated, it gives CASSIASSETSGYEQYF.

The chain carries TRBV5-5 and TRBJ1-1, with TRBD1 as a possible D gene (6 bases). Trimming took 3 bases from V and 1 from J, leaving 7 bases between them. In germline, CDR1 is SGHKS, CDR2 YYEKEE (reference sequence). The CDR3 sequence is 13 residues long. CDR3 nucleotide sequence: TGTGCCAGCAGCTCACAGGGGAACACTGAAGCTTTCTTT. This gives the protein CASSSQGNTEAFF.

The CDR3 region has the DNA TGTGCCAGCAGCCCGAGACTAGCGGGAGTCGAGCAGTACTTC. Protein sequence: CASSPRLAGVEQYF. The gene calls are TRBV5-4 and TRBJ2-7; 12 bases match TRBD2. This CDR3 comprises 14 residues. V shed 4 bases and J 6 bases; nucleotides not matched to a gene: 5. Germline CDR1 is SGHNT and CDR2 is YYREEE (reference sequence).